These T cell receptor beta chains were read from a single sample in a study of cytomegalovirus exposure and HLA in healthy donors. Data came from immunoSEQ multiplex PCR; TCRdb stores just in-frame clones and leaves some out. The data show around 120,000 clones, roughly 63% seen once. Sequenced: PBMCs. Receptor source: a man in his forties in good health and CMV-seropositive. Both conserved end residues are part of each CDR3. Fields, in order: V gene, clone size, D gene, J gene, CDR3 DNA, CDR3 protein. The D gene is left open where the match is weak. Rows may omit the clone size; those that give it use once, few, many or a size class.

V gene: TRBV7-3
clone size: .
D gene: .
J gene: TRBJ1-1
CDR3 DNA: TGTGCCAGCAGCTCTGACAGGAACACTGAAGCTTTCTTT
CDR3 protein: CASSSDRNTEAFF

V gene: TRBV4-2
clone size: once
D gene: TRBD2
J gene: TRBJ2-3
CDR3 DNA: TGTGCCAGCAGCCAAGGACTAGCGAACTCAGATACGCAGTATTTT
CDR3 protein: CASSQGLANSDTQYF

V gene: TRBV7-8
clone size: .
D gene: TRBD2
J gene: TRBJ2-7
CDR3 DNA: TGTGCCAGCAGCTCTGACGGGGGGTCCAGATACGAGCAGTACTTC
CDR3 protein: CASSSDGGSRYEQYF

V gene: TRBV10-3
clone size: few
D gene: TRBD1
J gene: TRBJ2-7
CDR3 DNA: TGTGCCATCAGTGAGTCCACTCGGGACAGACCCTCCTACGAGCAGTACTTC
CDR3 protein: CAISESTRDRPSYEQYF

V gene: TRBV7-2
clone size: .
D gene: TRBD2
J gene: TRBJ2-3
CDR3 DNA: TGTGCCAGCAGCTTAGTCAATGGCGGGAGAGTCACAGATACGCAGTATTTT
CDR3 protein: CASSLVNGGRVTDTQYF

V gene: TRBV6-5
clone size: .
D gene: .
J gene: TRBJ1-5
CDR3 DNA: TGTGCCAGCAGTTACTCGAACAGGGTGGGTCAGCCCCAGCATTTT
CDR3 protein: CASSYSNRVGQPQHF

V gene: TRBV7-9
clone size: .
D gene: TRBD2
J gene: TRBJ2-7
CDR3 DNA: TGTGCCAGCAGCTTTAGAGCGGGAGGGCCTCACTTC
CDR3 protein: CASSFRAGGPHF

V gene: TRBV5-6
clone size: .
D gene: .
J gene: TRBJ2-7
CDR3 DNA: TGTGCCAGCAGCTTACAGGACGAGCAGTACTTC
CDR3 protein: CASSLQDEQYF

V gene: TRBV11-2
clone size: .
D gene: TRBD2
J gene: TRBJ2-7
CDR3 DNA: TGTGCCAGCAGCTTCAGACTAGCGGGAAACTACGAGCAGTACTTC
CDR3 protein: CASSFRLAGNYEQYF

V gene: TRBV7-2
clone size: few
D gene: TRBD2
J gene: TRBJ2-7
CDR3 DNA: TGTGCCAGCAGCAGCGGGAGGGGCTACGAGCAGTACTTC
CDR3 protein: CASSSGRGYEQYF

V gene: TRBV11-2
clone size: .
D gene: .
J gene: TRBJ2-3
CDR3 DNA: TGTGCCAGCAGCCCAATGCGGGGTAGCACAGATACGCAGTATTTT
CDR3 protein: CASSPMRGSTDTQYF

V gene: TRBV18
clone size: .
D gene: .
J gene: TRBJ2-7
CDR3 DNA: TGTGCCAGCTCACCACCGGCCTCAATATACGAGCAGTACTTC
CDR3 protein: CASSPPASIYEQYF

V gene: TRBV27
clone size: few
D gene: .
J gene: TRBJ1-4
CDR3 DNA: TGTGCCAGCAGCCCAGGGGCAGGGGAGACTAATGAAAAACTGTTTTTT
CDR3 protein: CASSPGAGETNEKLFF

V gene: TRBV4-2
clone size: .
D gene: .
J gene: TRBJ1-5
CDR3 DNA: TGTGCCAGCAGCCAACAGGGATGGGGTCAGCCCCAGCATTTT
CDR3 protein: CASSQQGWGQPQHF

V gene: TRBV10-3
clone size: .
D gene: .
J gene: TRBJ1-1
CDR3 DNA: TGTGCCATCAAGCCATCCCAGAACACTGAAGCTTTCTTT
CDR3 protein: CAIKPSQNTEAFF

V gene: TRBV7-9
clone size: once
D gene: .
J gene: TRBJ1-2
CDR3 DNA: TGTGCCAGCACCGTCCGCAGAGGCCTCGATGGCTACACCTTC
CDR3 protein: CASTVRRGLDGYTF

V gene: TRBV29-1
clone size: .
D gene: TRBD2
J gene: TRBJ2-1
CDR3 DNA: TGCAGCGCCTGGGACTATCCATCCAATGAGCAGTTCTTC
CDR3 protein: CSAWDYPSNEQFF

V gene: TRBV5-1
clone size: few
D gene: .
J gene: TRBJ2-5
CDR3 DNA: TGCGCCAGCAGCTTGGCAGGTGCCCAAGAGACCCAGTACTTC
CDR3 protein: CASSLAGAQETQYF

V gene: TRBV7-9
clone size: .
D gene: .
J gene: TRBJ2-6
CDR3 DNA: TGTGCCAGCAGCTTAAGTCGGTCTGGGGCCAACGTCCTGACTTTC
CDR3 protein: CASSLSRSGANVLTF

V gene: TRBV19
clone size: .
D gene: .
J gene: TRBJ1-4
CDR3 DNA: TGTGCCAGTAGTATTTCAGGACACGAAAAACTGTTTTTT
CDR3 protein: CASSISGHEKLFF

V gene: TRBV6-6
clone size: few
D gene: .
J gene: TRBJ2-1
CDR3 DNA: TGTGCCAGCAGTTACCCAATGAATGAGCAGTTCTTC
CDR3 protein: CASSYPMNEQFF

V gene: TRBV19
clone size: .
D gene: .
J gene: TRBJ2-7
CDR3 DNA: TGTGCCAGTAGTACCCCCCGAGGGAGGTTAACCTACGAGCAGTACTTC
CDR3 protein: CASSTPRGRLTYEQYF

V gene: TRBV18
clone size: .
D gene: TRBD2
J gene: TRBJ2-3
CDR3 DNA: TGTGCCAGCTCACCCCTAGCGGGAGAGGATACGCAGTATTTT
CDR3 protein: CASSPLAGEDTQYF

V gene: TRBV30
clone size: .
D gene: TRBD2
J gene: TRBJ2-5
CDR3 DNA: TGTGCCTGGAACCCGGGAGGAGGAGAGACCCAGTACTTC
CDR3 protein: CAWNPGGGETQYF

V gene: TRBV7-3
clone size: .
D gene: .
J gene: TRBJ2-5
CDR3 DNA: TGTGCCAGCAGCTTAATCCTAGCCTGGCAAGAGACCCAGTACTTC
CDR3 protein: CASSLILAWQETQYF

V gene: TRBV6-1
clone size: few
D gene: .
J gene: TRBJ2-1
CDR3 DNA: TGTGCCAGCAGTGAAGCTACAACTCCCGGGTACAATGAGCAGTTCTTC
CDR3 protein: CASSEATTPGYNEQFF

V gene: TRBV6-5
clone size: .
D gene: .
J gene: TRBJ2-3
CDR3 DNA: TGTGCCAGCAGTTACTCCGGTCCCGGGGCAGATACGCAGTATTTT
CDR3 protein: CASSYSGPGADTQYF

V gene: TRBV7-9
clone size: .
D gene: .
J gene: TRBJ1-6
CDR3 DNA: TGTGCCAGCAGCTTAGTTTCGGGGAGCTCCTATAATTCACCCCTCCACTTT
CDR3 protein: CASSLVSGSSYNSPLHF

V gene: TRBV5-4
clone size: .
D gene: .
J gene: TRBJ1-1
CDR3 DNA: TGTGCCAGCAGCTTGGCGCGGGAGAGGGAAGCTTTCTTT
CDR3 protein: CASSLAREREAFF

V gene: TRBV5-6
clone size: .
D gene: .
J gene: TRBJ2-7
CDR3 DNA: TGTGCCAGCAGCTTTCAGGGATTGTACGAGCAGTACTTC
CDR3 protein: CASSFQGLYEQYF

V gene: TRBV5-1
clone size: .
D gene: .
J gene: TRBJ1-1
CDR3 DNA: TGCGCCAGCAGATTTACAGGTGATTCCACTGAAGCTTTCTTT
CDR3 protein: CASRFTGDSTEAFF

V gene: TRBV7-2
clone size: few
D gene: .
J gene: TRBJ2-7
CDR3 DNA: TGTGCCAGCCGCGAGGGCTCTTTCTCCTACGAGCAGTACTTC
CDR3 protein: CASREGSFSYEQYF

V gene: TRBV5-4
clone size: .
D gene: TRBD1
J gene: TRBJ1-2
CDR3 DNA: TGTGCCAGCAGCCCGGGACAGGGGACCGGTTTCAACTATGGCTACACCTTC
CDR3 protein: CASSPGQGTGFNYGYTF

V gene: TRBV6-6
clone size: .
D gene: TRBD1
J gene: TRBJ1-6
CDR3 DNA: TGTGCCAGCAGTTCGGACAGGGGGAGTTCACCCCTCCACTTT
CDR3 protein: CASSSDRGSSPLHF

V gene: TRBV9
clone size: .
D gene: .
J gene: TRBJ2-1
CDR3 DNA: TGTGCCAGCAGCGTAAGTGTACAGATCGGCGATGAGCAGTTCTTC
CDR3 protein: CASSVSVQIGDEQFF

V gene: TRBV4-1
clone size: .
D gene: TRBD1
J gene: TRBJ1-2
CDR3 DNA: TGCGCCAGCAGCCACAGAGCGACAGGGTGGGATTATGGCTACACCTTC
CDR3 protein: CASSHRATGWDYGYTF

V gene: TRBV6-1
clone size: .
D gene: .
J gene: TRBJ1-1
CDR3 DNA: TGTGCCAGCAGTGTATGGGCAGCGAACACTGAAGCTTTCTTT
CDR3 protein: CASSVWAANTEAFF

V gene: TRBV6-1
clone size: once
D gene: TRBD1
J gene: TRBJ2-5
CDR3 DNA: TGTGCCAGCAGTGAGGGGTTCCGGGCCAAGGCGACAGGGGAACAAGAGACCCAGTACTTC
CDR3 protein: CASSEGFRAKATGEQETQYF

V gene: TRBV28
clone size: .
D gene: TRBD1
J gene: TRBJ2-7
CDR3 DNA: TGTGCCAGCACCACTTCCGGACAGGGTCCCTACGAGCAGTACTTC
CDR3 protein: CASTTSGQGPYEQYF

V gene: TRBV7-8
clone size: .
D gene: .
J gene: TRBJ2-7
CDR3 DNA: TGTGCCAGCAGCGAATCCCCAGGGTTGCAGTACGAGCAGTACTTC
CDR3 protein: CASSESPGLQYEQYF

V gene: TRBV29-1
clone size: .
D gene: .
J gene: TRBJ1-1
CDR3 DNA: TGCAGCGTTGTTGGTGAGGGCATGAACACTGAAGCTTTCTTT
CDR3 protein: CSVVGEGMNTEAFF

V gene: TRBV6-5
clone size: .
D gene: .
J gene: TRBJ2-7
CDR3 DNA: TGTGCCAGCAGTTACCACAGAGCCTACGAGCAGTACTTC
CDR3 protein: CASSYHRAYEQYF

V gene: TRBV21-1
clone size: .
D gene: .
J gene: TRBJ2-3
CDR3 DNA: TGTGCCAGCAGCAAACATTCAAGCGGGCACACAGATACGCAGTATTTT
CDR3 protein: CASSKHSSGHTDTQYF

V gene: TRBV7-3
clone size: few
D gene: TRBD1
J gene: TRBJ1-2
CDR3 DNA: TGTGCCAGCAGCTCGGGACAGAACTATGGCTACACCTTC
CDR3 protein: CASSSGQNYGYTF

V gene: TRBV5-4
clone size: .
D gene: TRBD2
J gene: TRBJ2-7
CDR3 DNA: TGTGCCAGCAGCTTGACCGGACTAGACTACGAGCAGTACTTC
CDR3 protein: CASSLTGLDYEQYF

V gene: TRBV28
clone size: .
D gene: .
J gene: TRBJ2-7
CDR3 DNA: TGTGCCAGCAGTCCCAGGGCCACAGTCAGCGAGCAGTACTTC
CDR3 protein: CASSPRATVSEQYF

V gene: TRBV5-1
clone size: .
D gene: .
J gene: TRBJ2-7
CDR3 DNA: TGCGCCAGCAGCTCTAGCGTTAACTACGAGCAGTACTTC
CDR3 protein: CASSSSVNYEQYF

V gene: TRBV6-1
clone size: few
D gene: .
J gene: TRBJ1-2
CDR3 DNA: TGTGCCAGCATTCTCCAAATTGCGAACTATGGCTACACCTTC
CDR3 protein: CASILQIANYGYTF

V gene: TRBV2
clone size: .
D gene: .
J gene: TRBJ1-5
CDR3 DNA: TGTGCCAGCAGTGCAGGAGACTATAGCAATCAGCCCCAGCATTTT
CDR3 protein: CASSAGDYSNQPQHF

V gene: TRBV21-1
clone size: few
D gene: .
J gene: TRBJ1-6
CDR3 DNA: TGTGCCAGCAGCTCCAGCCGCCAGACATCACCCCTCCACTTT
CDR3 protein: CASSSSRQTSPLHF